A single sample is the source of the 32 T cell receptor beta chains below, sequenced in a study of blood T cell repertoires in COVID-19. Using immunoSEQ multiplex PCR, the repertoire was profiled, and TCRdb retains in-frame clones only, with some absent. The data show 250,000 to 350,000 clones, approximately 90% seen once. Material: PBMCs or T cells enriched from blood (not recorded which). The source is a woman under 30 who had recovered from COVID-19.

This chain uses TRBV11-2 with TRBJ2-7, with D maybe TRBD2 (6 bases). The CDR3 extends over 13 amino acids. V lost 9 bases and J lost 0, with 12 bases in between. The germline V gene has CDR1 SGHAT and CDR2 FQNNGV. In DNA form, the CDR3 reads TGTGCCAGTTGCTACGGGGGCTCCTACGAGCAGTACTTC. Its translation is CASCYGGSYEQYF.

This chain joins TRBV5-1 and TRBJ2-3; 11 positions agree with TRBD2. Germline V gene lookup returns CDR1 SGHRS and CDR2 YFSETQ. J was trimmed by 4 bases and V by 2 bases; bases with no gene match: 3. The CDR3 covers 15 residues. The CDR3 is CASSLLAGVPDTQYF. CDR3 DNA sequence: TGCGCCAGCAGCTTACTAGCGGGAGTCCCAGATACGCAGTATTTT.

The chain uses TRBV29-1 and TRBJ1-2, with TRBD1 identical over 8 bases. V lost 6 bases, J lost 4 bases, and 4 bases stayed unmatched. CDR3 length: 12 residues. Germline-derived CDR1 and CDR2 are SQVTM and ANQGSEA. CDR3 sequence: CSVDRGSYGYTF. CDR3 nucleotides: TGCAGCGTAGACAGGGGCAGCTATGGCTACACCTTC.

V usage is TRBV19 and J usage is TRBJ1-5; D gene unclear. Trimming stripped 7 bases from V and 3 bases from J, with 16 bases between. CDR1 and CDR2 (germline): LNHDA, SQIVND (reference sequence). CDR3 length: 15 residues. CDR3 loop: CASTYGRQVNQPQHF. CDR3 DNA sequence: TGTGCCAGTACGTATGGAAGGCAGGTCAATCAGCCCCAGCATTTT.

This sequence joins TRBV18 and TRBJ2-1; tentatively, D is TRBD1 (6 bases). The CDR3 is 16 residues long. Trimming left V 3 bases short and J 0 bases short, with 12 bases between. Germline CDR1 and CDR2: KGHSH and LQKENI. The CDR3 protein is CASSPPDRNSYNEQFF. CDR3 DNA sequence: TGTGCCAGCTCACCTCCTGACAGGAACTCCTACAATGAGCAGTTCTTC.

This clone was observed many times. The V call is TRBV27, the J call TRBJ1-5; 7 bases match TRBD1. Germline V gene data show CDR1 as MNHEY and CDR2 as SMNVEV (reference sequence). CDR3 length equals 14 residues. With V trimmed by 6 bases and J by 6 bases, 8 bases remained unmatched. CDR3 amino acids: CASRQGSPGQPQHF. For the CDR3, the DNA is TGTGCCAGCAGACAGGGGTCGCCGGGTCAGCCCCAGCATTTT.

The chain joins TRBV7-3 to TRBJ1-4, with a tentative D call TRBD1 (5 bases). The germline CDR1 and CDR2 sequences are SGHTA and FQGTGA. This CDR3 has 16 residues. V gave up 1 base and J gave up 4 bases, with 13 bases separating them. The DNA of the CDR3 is TGTGCCAGCAGCTTAAGGTTGGGGCGGTTTAATGAAAAACTGTTTTTT. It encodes CASSLRLGRFNEKLFF. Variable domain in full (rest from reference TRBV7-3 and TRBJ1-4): GAGVSQTPSNKVTEKGKYVELRCDPISGHTALYWYRQSLGQGPEFLIYFQGTGAADDSGLPNDRFFAVRPEGSVSTLKIQRTERGDSAVYLCASSLRLGRFNEKLFFGSGTQLSVL.

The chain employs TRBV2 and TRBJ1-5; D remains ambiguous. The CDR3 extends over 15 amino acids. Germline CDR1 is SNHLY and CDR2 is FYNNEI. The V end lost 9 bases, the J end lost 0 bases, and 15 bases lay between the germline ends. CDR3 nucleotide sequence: TGTGCCAGTAGCGAAAGAAAGCGTAGCAATCAGCCCCAGCATTTT. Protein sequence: CASSERKRSNQPQHF.

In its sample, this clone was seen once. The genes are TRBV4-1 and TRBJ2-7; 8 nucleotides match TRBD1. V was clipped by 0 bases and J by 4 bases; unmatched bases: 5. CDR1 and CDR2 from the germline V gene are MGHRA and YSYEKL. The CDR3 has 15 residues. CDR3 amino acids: CASSQEWTGLYEQYF. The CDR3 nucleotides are TGCGCCAGCAGCCAAGAATGGACAGGGCTTTACGAGCAGTACTTC.

DNA of the CDR3: TGTGCCAGCCGTCGGGGGCAGGGGGTAAAAGCTTTCTTT. It yields the protein CASRRGQGVKAFF. The chain employs TRBV6-5 and TRBJ1-1; 7 bases agree with TRBD1. Germline V gene data show CDR1 as MNHEY and CDR2 as SVGAGI. V lost 8 bases, J lost 9 bases, and 12 bases stayed unmatched. The CDR3 is 13 amino acids.

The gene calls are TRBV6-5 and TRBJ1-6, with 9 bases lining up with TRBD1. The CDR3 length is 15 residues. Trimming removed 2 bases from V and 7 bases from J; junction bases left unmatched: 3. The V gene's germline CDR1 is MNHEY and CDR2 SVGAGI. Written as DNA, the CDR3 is TGTGCCAGCAGTTACGAAGACAGGGGGAATTCACCCCTCCACTTT. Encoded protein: CASSYEDRGNSPLHF.

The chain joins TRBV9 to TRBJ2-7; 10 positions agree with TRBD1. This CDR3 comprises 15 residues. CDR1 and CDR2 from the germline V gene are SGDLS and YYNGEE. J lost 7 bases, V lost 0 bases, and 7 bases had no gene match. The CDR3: CASSVAGTGAGEQYF. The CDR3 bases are TGTGCCAGCAGCGTAGCCGGGACAGGGGCGGGGGAGCAGTACTTC.

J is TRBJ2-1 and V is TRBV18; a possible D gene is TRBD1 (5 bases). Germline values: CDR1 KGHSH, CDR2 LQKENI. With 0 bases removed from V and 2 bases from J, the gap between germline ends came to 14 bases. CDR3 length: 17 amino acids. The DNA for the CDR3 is TGTGCCAGCTCACCACCTAACAGGTCGAGAACCTACAATGAGCAGTTCTTC. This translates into CASSPPNRSRTYNEQFF.

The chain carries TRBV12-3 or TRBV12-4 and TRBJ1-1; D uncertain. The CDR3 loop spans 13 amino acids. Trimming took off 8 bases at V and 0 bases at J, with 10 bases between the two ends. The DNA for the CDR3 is TGTGCCAGCTTATTAACGGTGAACACTGAAGCTTTCTTT. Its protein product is CASLLTVNTEAFF.

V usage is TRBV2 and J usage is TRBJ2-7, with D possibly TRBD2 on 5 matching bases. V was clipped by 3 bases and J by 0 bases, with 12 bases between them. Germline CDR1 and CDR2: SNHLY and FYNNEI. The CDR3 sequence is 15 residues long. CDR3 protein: CASSEAGGGSYEQYF. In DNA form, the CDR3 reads TGTGCCAGCAGTGAGGCTGGTGGAGGCTCCTACGAGCAGTACTTC. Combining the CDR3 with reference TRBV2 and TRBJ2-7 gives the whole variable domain EPEVTQTPSHQVTQMGQEVILRCVPISNHLYFYWYRQILGQKVEFLVSFYNNEISEKSEIFDDQFSVERPDGSNFTLKIRSTKLEDSAMYFCASSEAGGGSYEQYFGPGTRLTVT.

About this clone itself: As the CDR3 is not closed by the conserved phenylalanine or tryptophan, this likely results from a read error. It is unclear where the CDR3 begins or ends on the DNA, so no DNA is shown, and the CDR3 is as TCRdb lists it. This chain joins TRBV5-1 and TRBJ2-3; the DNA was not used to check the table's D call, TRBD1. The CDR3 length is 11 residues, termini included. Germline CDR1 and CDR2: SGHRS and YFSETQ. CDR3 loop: CASSSQGSFSI.

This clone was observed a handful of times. The CDR3 DNA reads as TGTGCCACCAGTGACCACCAGACTAGCGGACAAGAGACCCAGTACTTC. It encodes CATSDHQTSGQETQYF. V and J are TRBV24-1 and TRBJ2-5; 9 nucleotides line up with TRBD2. There are 16 residues in the CDR3. V was clipped by 4 bases and J by 2 bases; unmatched bases: 7. Germline V lookup: CDR1 KGHDR, CDR2 SFDVKD.

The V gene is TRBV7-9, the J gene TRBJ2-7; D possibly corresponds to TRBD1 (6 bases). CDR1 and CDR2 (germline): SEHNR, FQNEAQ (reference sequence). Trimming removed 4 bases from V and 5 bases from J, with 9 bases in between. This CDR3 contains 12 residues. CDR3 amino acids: CASSSYRDEQYF. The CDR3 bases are TGTGCCAGCAGCTCGTACAGGGACGAGCAGTACTTC.

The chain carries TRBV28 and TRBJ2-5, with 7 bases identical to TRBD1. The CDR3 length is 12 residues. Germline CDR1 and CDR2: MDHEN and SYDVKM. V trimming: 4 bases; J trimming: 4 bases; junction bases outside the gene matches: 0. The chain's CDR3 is CASSYRGETQYF. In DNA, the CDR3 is TGTGCCAGCAGTTACAGGGGAGAGACCCAGTACTTC.

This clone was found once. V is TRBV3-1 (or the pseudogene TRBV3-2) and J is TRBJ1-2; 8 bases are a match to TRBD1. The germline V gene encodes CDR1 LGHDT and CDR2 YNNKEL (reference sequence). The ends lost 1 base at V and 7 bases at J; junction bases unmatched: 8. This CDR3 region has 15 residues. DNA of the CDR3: TGTGCCAGCAGCCAAGGCAGGACAGGGAGGGGTGGCTACACCTTC. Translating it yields CASSQGRTGRGGYTF.

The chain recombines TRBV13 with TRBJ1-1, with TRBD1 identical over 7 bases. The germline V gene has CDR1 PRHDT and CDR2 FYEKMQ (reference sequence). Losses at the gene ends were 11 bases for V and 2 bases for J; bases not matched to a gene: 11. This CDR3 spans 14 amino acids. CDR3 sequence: CACLSGTANTEAFF. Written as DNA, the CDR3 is TGTGCCTGTCTCTCCGGGACAGCTAACACTGAAGCTTTCTTT.

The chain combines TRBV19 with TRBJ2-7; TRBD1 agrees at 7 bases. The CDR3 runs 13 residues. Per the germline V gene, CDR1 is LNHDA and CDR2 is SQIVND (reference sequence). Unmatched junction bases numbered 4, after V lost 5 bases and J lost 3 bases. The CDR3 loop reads CASSRTGSYEQYF. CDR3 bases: TGTGCCAGTAGTCGGACAGGCAGCTACGAGCAGTACTTC.

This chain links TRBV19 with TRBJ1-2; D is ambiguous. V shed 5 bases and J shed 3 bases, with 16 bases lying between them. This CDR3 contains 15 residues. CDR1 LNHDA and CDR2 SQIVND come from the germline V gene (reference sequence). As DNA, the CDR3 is TGTGCCAGTAGTCTCGCTCCGTCCTCGGACTATGGCTACACCTTC. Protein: CASSLAPSSDYGYTF. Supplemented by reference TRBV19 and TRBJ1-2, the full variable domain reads DGGITQSPKYLFRKEGQNVTLSCEQNLNHDAMYWYRQDPGQGLRLIYYSQIVNDFQKGDIAEGYSVSREKKESFPLTVTSAQKNPTAFYLCASSLAPSSDYGYTFGSGTRLTVV.

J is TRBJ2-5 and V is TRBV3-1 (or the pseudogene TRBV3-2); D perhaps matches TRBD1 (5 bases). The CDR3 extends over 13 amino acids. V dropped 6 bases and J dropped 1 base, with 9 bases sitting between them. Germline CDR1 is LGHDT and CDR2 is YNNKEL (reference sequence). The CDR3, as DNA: TGTGCCAGCAGGAGGACAACCCAAGAGACCCAGTACTTC. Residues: CASRRTTQETQYF.

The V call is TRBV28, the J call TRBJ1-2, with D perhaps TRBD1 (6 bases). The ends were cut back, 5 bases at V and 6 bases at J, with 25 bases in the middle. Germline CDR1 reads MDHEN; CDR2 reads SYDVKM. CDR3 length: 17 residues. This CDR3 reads CASSPLSGGRLGDGYTF. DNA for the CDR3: TGTGCCAGCAGTCCTCTCAGTGGGGGCCGCCTGGGGGATGGCTACACCTTC.

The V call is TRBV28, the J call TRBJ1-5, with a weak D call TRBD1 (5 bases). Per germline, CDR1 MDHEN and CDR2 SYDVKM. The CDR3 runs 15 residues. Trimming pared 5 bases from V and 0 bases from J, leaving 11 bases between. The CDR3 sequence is CASSEQTASNQPQHF. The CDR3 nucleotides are TGTGCCAGCAGTGAACAGACAGCTAGCAATCAGCCCCAGCATTTT.

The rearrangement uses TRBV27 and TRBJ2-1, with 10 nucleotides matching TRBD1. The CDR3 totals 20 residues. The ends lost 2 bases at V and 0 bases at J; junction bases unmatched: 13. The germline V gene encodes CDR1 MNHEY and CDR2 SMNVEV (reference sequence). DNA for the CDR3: TGTGCCAGCAGTTTAAAGCCGGGACAGGGGAGGTTTGGCTCCTACAATGAGCAGTTCTTC. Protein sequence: CASSLKPGQGRFGSYNEQFF.

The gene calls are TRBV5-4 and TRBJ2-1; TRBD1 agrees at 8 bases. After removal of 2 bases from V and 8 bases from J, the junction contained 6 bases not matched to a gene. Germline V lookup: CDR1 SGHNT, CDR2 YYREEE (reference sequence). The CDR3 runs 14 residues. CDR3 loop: CASSLGTGKDEQFF. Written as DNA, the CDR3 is TGTGCCAGCAGCTTAGGGACAGGAAAAGATGAGCAGTTCTTC.

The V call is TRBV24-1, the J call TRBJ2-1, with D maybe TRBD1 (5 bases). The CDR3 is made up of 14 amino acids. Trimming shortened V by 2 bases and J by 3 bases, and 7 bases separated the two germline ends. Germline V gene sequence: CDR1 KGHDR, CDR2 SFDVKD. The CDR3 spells CATSDSRDYNEQFF. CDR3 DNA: TGTGCCACCAGTGATTCCAGGGACTACAATGAGCAGTTCTTC.

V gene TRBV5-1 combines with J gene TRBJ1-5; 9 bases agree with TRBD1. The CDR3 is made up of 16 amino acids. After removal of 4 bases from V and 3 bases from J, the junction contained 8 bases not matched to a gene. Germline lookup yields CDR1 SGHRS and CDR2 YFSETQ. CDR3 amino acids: CASSPSTGGNNQPQHF. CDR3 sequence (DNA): TGCGCCAGCAGCCCCTCGACAGGGGGGAACAATCAGCCCCAGCATTTT.

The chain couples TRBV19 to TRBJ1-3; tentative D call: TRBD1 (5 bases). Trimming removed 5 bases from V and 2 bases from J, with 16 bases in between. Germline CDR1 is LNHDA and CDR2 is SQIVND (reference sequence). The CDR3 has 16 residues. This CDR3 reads CASSWGREPTGNTIYF. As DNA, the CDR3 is TGTGCCAGTAGTTGGGGGAGGGAACCGACTGGAAACACCATATATTTT.

The CDR3 region is CASSLGTVGTEAFF. CDR3 in DNA: TGTGCCAGCAGTTTAGGGACAGTCGGGACTGAAGCTTTCTTT. V and J are TRBV27 and TRBJ1-1; the match to TRBD1 covers 7 bases. The J segment lost 5 bases and the V segment lost 2 bases, leaving 5 bases of the junction unmatched. The CDR3 sequence is 14 residues long. Germline V CDR1 and CDR2: MNHEY, SMNVEV (reference sequence).